This entry features one TCR beta chain sequence. Its antigen is not identified. This entry comes from a study of vaccination effects on CD4 cells after COVID-19. Sequenced by immunoSEQ multiplex PCR; TCRdb stores in-frame clones only, minus some. The sample lists 40,000 to 50,000 clones; around 70% were seen once. V was clipped by 4 bases and J by 16 bases; unmatched bases: 13. The CDR3 spans 14 residues. Germline CDR1 is LGHDT and CDR2 is YNNKEL (reference sequence). ViraFEST assay sequencing came after antigen-specific CD4+ T cells were expanded with viral peptide pools. It was after 10 days of culture that CD4+ T cells were isolated. Vaccine recipients lacked prior SARS-CoV-2 infection and had negative nucleocapsid antibodies.

Sequencing used CD4+ T cells from PBMCs cultured with HCoV-OC43 spike peptides, obtained before COVID-19 vaccination. The subset here: HCoV-OC43 spike overlapping peptide pool stimulation. The clonotype originates from a human donor who received a COVID-19 vaccine. The V call is TRBV3-1 (or the pseudogene TRBV3-2), the J call TRBJ1-4; 9 bases line up with TRBD1. The CDR3 protein is CASSPTQGAGLRFF. DNA of the CDR3: TGTGCCAGCAGCCCTACACAGGGGGCGGGACTGAGGTTTTTT.